This TCR beta chain was profiled in a study of control samples from healthy donors and cancer patients. Measured with immunoSEQ multiplex PCR; TCRdb has only the in-frame clones, and not every one. The sample contains some 19,000 clones, 80% to 90% of which appear only once. This CDR3 comprises 15 residues. Losses at the gene ends were 3 bases for V and 3 bases for J; bases not matched to a gene: 6. Germline V gene lookup returns CDR1 MDHEN and CDR2 SYDVKM. The sample consisted of PBMCs. The chain is built from TRBV28 and TRBJ2-7; 9 nucleotides line up with TRBD1. The sequence derives from a man aged 55-75 years with colorectal cancer. The CDR3 reads CASSLPGQGFYEQYF. The CDR3 coding sequence is TGTGCCAGCAGTTTGCCGGGACAGGGTTTCTACGAGCAGTACTTC.